The table lists the clone carrying this T cell receptor (beta chain) with a count of one. Germline lookup yields CDR1 SGHVS and CDR2 FNYEAQ. The CDR3 spans 15 residues. Trimming took 5 bases from V and 1 from J, leaving 15 bases between them. The sample comes from a study of CD8+CD57+ T cells in acquired aplastic anemia. The use of genomic DNA as template underpinned the TCR beta VDJ and CDR3 profiling. Using its own MiXCR run on the reads, TCRdb lists one record per CDR3 protein. Of roughly 170,000 distinct CDR3 sequences listed, about half are singletons. Sequenced patients had shown CD8+CD57+ cell expansion by flow cytometry. Severe acquired aplastic anemia was present in every patient.

The receptor was derived from a human donor with aplastic anemia. V usage is TRBV7-6 and J usage is TRBJ2-7; D is undetermined. Source material: sorted CD4+, CD8+, or CD8+CD57+ T cells (not recorded which) from PBMCs. DNA for the CDR3: TGTGCCAGCAGCCCACAAGCAACGGAGTCCTACGAGCAGTACTTC. It translates to CASSPQATESYEQYF.